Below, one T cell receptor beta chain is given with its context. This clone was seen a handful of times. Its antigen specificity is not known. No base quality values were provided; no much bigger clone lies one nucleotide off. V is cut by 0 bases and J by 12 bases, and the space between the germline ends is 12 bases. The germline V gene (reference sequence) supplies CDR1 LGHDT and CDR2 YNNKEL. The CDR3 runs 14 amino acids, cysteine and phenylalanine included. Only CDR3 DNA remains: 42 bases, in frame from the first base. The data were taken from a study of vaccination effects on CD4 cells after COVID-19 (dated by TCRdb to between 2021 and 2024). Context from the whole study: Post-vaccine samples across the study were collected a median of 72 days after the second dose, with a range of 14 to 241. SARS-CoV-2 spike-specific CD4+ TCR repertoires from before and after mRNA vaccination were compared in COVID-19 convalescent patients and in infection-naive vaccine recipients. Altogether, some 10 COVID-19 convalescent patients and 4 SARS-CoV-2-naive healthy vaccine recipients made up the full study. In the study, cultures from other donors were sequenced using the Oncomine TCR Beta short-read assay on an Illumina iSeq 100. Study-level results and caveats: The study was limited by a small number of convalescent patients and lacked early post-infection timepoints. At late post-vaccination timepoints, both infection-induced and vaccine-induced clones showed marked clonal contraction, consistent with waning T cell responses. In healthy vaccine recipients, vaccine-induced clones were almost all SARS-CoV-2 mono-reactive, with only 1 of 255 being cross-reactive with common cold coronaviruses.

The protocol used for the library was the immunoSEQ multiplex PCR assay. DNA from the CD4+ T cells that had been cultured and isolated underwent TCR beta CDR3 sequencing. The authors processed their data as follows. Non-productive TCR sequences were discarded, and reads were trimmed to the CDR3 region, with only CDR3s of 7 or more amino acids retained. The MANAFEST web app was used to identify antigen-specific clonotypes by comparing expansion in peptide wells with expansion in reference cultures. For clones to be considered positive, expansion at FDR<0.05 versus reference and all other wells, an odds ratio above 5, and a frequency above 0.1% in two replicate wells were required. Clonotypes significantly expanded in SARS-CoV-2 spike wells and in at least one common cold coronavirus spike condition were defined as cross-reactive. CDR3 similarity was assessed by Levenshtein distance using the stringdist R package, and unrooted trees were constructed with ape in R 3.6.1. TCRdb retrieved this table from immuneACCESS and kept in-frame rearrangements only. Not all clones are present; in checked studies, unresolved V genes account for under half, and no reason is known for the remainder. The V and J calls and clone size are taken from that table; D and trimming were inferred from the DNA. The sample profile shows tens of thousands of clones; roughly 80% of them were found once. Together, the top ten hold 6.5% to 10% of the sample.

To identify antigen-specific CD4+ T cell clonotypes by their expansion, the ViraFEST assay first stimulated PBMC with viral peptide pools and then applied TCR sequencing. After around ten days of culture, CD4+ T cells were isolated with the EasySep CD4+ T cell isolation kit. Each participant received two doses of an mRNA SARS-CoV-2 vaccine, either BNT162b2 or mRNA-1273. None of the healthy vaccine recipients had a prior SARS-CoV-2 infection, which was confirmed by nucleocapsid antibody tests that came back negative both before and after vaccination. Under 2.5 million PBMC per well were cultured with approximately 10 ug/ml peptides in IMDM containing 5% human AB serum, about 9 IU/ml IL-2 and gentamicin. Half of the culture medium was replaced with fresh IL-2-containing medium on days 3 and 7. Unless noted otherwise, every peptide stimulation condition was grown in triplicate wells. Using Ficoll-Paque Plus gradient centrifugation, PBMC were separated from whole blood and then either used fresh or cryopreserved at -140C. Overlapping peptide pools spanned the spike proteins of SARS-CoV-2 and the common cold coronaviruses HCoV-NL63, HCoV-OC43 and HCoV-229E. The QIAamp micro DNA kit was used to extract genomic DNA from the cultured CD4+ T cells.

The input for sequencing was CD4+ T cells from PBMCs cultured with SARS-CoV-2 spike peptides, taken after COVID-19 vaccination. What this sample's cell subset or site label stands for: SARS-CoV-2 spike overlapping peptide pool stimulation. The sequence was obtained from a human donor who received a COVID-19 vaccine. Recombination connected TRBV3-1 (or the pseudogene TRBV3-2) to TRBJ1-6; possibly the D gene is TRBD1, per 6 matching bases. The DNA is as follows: TGTGCCAGCAGCCAAGAGCCACAGGGTATACCCCTCCACTTT. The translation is CASSQEPQGIPLHF.